This T cell receptor beta chain came from a study of cytomegalovirus exposure and HLA in healthy donors. The PCR contained 60 Vbeta and 13 Jbeta primers. Using immunoSEQ multiplex PCR, the repertoire was profiled, and TCRdb retains in-frame clones only, with some absent. The sample has 70,000 to 90,000 clones, roughly two thirds seen once. The sample consisted of PBMCs. The origin of this receptor is a man aged 60-69 years in good health and CMV-seropositive.

CDR3 nucleotides: TGCGCCAGCAGCCCCCTGGGACTTAAAGAGACCCAGTACTTC. Encoded protein: CASSPLGLKETQYF. V and J are TRBV4-1 and TRBJ2-5, with a possible D match to TRBD2 (6 bases). The V and J ends lost 4 bases and 3 bases respectively, with 12 bases between them. Germline V CDR1 and CDR2: MGHRA, YSYEKL. The CDR3 length is 14 residues.